The 28 T cell receptor beta chains presented below share a single source sample, sequenced in a study of neoadjuvant anti-PD-1 for oral cavity cancer (dated by TCRdb to about 2021). The time point label, read with the paper, signifies: after neoadjuvant nivolumab, at surgical resection. Library generation was performed with the immunoSEQ multiplex PCR assay. TCRdb re-hosts the immuneACCESS table, in-frame sequences only. Its copies lack some clones; in the studies checked, an unresolved V gene accounts for under half of them, and the cause for the rest is not known. The sample table records approximately 43,000 clones; 65% to 85% of these occur just once. The top ten constitute around 4.8% of the sample. Sequenced material: PBMCs, taken after nivolumab (anti-PD-1) treatment. These receptors came from a person between 40 and 79 years old with oral cavity squamous cell carcinoma.

This clone was counted between two and nine times. V usage is TRBV7-7 and J usage is TRBJ1-1; D call uncertain. CDR1 is SSHAT and CDR2 is FNYEAQ in the germline V gene (reference sequence). V was clipped by 5 bases and J by 0 bases, with 7 bases between them. The CDR3 spans 13 residues. Here the CDR3 DNA reads TGTGCCAGCAGCAAGACACTGAACACTGAAGCTTTCTTT. It encodes CASSKTLNTEAFF.

The chain joins TRBV7-2 to TRBJ2-2; D is perhaps TRBD1 (5 bases). Trimming shortened V by 5 bases and J by 2 bases, and 12 bases separated the two germline ends. This CDR3 contains 15 residues. Germline V gene lookup returns CDR1 SGHTA and CDR2 FQGNSA. CDR3 bases: TGTGCCAGCAGCGGCTTGAGGACAAACACCGGGGAGCTGTTTTTT. This translates into CASSGLRTNTGELFF.

This clone was counted only a few times. The V gene is TRBV16, the J gene TRBJ1-2; D is unclear. The CDR3 runs to 15 residues. Germline V gives CDR1 KGHSY, CDR2 FQNENV. The V end was cut by 4 bases, the J end by 0 bases, with 12 bases between. The CDR3 DNA follows: TGTGCCAGCAGCCCTACCATCGGGGCTAACTATGGCTACACCTTC. It is translated as CASSPTIGANYGYTF.

To note about this clone: Relative to the germline gene, one junction end is altered; a read error may explain this. The chain carries TRBV7-7 and TRBJ2-1; 7 positions match TRBD2. The CDR3 extends over 14 amino acids. Per germline, CDR1 SSHAT and CDR2 FNYEAQ (reference sequence). The CDR3 coding sequence is TGTGCTAGCAGCGCGGCGGGAGTCTACAATGAGCAGTTCTTC. Translating it yields CASSAAGVYNEQFF.

This clone was detected only once. J is TRBJ1-1 and V is TRBV25-1; D gene uncertain. Germline V CDR1 and CDR2: MGHDK, SYGVNS. There are 12 residues in the CDR3. Trimming removed 3 bases at V and 4 bases at J, with 6 bases between. CDR3 bases: TGTGCCAGCAGTGACGGGTCCACTGAAGCTTTCTTT. Translation: CASSDGSTEAFF. The whole variable domain, remainder taken from reference TRBV25-1 and TRBJ1-1, is EADIYQTPRYLVIGTGKKITLECSQTMGHDKMYWYQQDPGMELHLIHYSYGVNSTEKGDLSSESTVSRIRTEHFPLTLESARPSHTSQYLCASSDGSTEAFFGQGTRLTVV.

J is TRBJ1-1 and V is TRBV5-1; D remains ambiguous. Per the germline V gene, CDR1 is SGHRS and CDR2 is YFSETQ. V was clipped by 8 bases and J by 3 bases, with 11 bases between them. This CDR3 has 12 residues. The CDR3 nucleotides read TGCGCCAGTCGTTACCGGGACACTGAAGCTTTCTTT. Translation gives CASRYRDTEAFF.

V and J are TRBV11-3 and TRBJ1-4, with D perhaps TRBD1 (6 bases). From germline, CDR1 is SGHNT and CDR2 YENEEA. The CDR3 is 14 residues long. Trimming left V 8 bases short and J 6 bases short, with 16 bases between. CDR3: CASRKGGADEKLFF. Here the CDR3 DNA reads TGTGCCAGCCGAAAGGGGGGGGCAGATGAAAAACTGTTTTTT.

The V gene is TRBV19, the J gene TRBJ2-6; D remains ambiguous. V dropped 8 bases and J dropped 1 base, with 3 bases sitting between them. There are 12 residues in the CDR3. Germline values: CDR1 LNHDA, CDR2 SQIVND (reference sequence). DNA for the CDR3: TGTGCCAGTCGATCTGGGGCCAACGTCCTGACTTTC. Protein product: CASRSGANVLTF.

This chain joins TRBV6-5 and TRBJ1-3, with 8 positions matching TRBD1. Germline V CDR1 and CDR2: MNHEY, SVGAGI. The CDR3 sequence is 15 residues long. V was clipped by 6 bases and J by 2 bases; unmatched bases: 6. The CDR3 nucleotides read TGTGCCAGCAGCTACCAGGGGGCTACTGGAAACACCATATATTTT. This encodes CASSYQGATGNTIYF.

The chain combines TRBV2 with TRBJ2-1; tentatively, D is TRBD2 (5 bases). The germline CDR1 and CDR2 sequences are SNHLY and FYNNEI. This CDR3 has 18 residues. The V end lost 4 bases, the J end lost 1 base, and 20 bases lay between the germline ends. The CDR3 here is CASSARGLAAFSYNEQFF. The DNA for the CDR3 is TGTGCCAGCAGTGCCCGAGGGCTAGCAGCCTTTTCCTACAATGAGCAGTTCTTC.

This chain links TRBV5-1 with TRBJ1-5, with D maybe TRBD1 (5 bases). The V and J ends lost 0 bases and 4 bases respectively, with 11 bases between them. The CDR3 covers 15 residues. Germline CDR1 reads SGHRS; CDR2 reads YFSETQ. CDR3: CASSLDGTENQPQHF. DNA of the CDR3: TGCGCCAGCAGCTTGGATGGGACGGAGAATCAGCCCCAGCATTTT.

V and J are TRBV7-9 and TRBJ1-2, with TRBD1 matching 8 bases. The CDR3 is made up of 15 amino acids. Unmatched junction bases numbered 12, after V lost 5 bases and J lost 7 bases. Germline assignment: CDR1 SEHNR and CDR2 FQNEAQ (reference sequence). Written as DNA, the CDR3 is TGTGCCAGCAGCCCACCGGGACAGGCTCTTGTTGGCTACACCTTC. Protein sequence: CASSPPGQALVGYTF.

The rearrangement joins TRBV10-3 to TRBJ1-5; D is ambiguous. Germline V lookup: CDR1 ENHRY, CDR2 SYGVKD. The CDR3 is 15 residues long. The V end lost 3 bases, the J end lost 2 bases, and 11 bases lay between the germline ends. The CDR3 reads CAISDFSVGNQPQHF. CDR3 DNA sequence: TGTGCCATCAGTGACTTCTCGGTGGGCAATCAGCCCCAGCATTTT.

By its share, this clone is medium-sized (0.01 to 0.1%). The gene calls are TRBV13 and TRBJ1-5; 7 positions match TRBD1. CDR3 size: 14 residues. The J segment lost 7 bases and the V segment lost 4 bases, leaving 7 bases of the junction unmatched. The germline V gene has CDR1 PRHDT and CDR2 FYEKMQ (reference sequence). The CDR3 spells CASSSTGERQPQHF. Written as DNA, the CDR3 is TGTGCCAGCAGCTCAACAGGGGAACGGCAGCCCCAGCATTTT.

The chain recombines TRBV30 with TRBJ1-1, with D perhaps TRBD1 (5 bases). The CDR3 covers 15 residues. CDR1 is GTSNPN and CDR2 is SVGIG in the germline V gene (reference sequence). V lost 4 bases and J lost 0, with 15 bases in between. CDR3 DNA sequence: TGTGCCTGGACTTGGACACGACCCATGAACACTGAAGCTTTCTTT. It codes for CAWTWTRPMNTEAFF.

The chain couples TRBV19 to TRBJ1-6, with TRBD1 matching 8 bases. The germline V gene has CDR1 LNHDA and CDR2 SQIVND (reference sequence). This CDR3 has 18 amino acids. V lost 0 bases, J lost 5 bases, and 9 bases stayed unmatched. The CDR3 DNA is TGTGCCAGTAGTATAGATCTTCGAGGGACAGGCAATAATTCACCCCTCCACTTT. Translated, it gives CASSIDLRGTGNNSPLHF.

In its sample, this clone was seen once. The rearrangement uses TRBV7-7 and TRBJ2-1; tentatively, D is TRBD2 (6 bases). CDR1 and CDR2 (germline): SSHAT, FNYEAQ (reference sequence). The V end was cut by 5 bases, the J end by 7 bases, with 12 bases between. This CDR3 region has 13 residues. This CDR3 is CASSTPAGNEQFF. The CDR3 region has the DNA TGTGCCAGCAGCACCCCGGCGGGGAATGAGCAGTTCTTC.

The rearrangement links TRBV4-2 to TRBJ2-3; 9 positions match TRBD2. Germline CDR1 is LGHNA and CDR2 is YNFKEQ. The length of the CDR3 is 15 residues. V shed 1 base and J 4 bases; nucleotides not matched to a gene: 3. The CDR3 here is CASSQGGGEADTQYF. In nucleotides, the CDR3 is TGTGCCAGCAGCCAAGGCGGGGGGGAAGCAGATACGCAGTATTTT.

The V call is TRBV6-6, the J call TRBJ2-2; D might be TRBD2 (5 bases). The germline V gene has CDR1 MNHNY and CDR2 SVGAGI (reference sequence). This CDR3 is 14 amino acids long. The V end was cut by 6 bases, the J end by 5 bases, with 13 bases between. Here the CDR3 DNA reads TGTGCCAGCAGGATAATACTAGGGACCGGGGAGCTGTTTTTT. Translation gives CASRIILGTGELFF.

The CDR3, as DNA: TGTGCCAGCAGCACCCCCGACGGGTACACAGATACGCAGTATTTT. Its translation is CASSTPDGYTDTQYF. This rearrangement joins TRBV7-2 to TRBJ2-3, with D uncertain. The V end was cut by 5 bases, the J end by 2 bases, with 14 bases between. CDR3 length: 15 amino acids. Germline CDR1 and CDR2: SGHTA and FQGNSA.

The rearrangement joins TRBV19 to TRBJ1-5, with 8 bases identical to TRBD1. From germline, CDR1 is LNHDA and CDR2 SQIVND (reference sequence). After removal of 6 bases from V and 3 bases from J, the junction contained 7 bases not matched to a gene. This CDR3 has 15 residues. CDR3 in amino acids: CASRDRTGINQPQHF. In DNA form, the CDR3 reads TGTGCCAGTAGAGACCGGACAGGGATCAATCAGCCCCAGCATTTT.

The chain has TRBV4-2 and TRBJ1-1; D remains unclear. From germline, CDR1 is LGHNA and CDR2 YNFKEQ. The CDR3 is made up of 15 amino acids. V lost 4 bases, J lost 1 base, and 13 bases lay in between. The chain's CDR3 is CASSPRGRQNTEAFF. The CDR3 coding sequence is TGTGCCAGCAGCCCCCGTGGACGACAGAACACTGAAGCTTTCTTT.

V is TRBV10-2 and J is TRBJ1-1; D unclear. V dropped 6 bases and J dropped 0 bases, with 11 bases sitting between them. There are 14 residues in the CDR3. Germline V lookup: CDR1 WSHSY, CDR2 SAAADI. The CDR3 loop is CASRAIPMNTEAFF. CDR3 coding DNA: TGCGCCAGCAGGGCGATTCCCATGAACACTGAAGCTTTCTTT.

The rearrangement links TRBV28 to TRBJ2-2; tentative D call: TRBD2 (5 bases). V lost 4 bases and J 5 bases, leaving 11 bases between the germline ends. The CDR3 covers 14 residues. Looked up from germline, CDR1 is MDHEN and CDR2 is SYDVKM. CDR3 bases: TGTGCCAGCAGTTATAGGGAGAGAACCGGGGAGCTGTTTTTT. It specifies CASSYRERTGELFF.

The J gene is TRBJ1-2, the V gene TRBV28, with 10 positions matching TRBD1. Germline trimming cut 4 bases from V and 4 bases from J; bases unmatched to any gene: 15. Germline V gene sequence: CDR1 MDHEN, CDR2 SYDVKM. This CDR3 region has 18 residues. The CDR3 region is CASSSLPGGQGQLYGYTF. CDR3 coding DNA: TGTGCCAGCAGTTCTCTCCCGGGGGGACAGGGGCAACTCTATGGCTACACCTTC.

This clone was recorded a few times. The chain is built from TRBV7-6 and TRBJ2-7; tentative D call: TRBD2 (5 bases). V was trimmed by 5 bases and J by 1 base, leaving 9 bases between them. The CDR3 spans 13 residues. Germline lookup yields CDR1 SGHVS and CDR2 FNYEAQ. In nucleotides, the CDR3 is TGTGCCAGCAGCCACGGAGGATCCTACGAGCAGTACTTC. Its translation is CASSHGGSYEQYF.

This clone was seen a few times. The chain joins TRBV27 to TRBJ2-2, with D tentatively TRBD1 (5 bases). In germline, CDR1 is MNHEY, CDR2 SMNVEV (reference sequence). This CDR3 spans 15 amino acids. V dropped 1 base and J dropped 6 bases, with 12 bases sitting between them. CDR3 loop: CASSLFQGLPGELFF. CDR3 in DNA: TGTGCCAGCAGTTTATTCCAGGGTTTGCCCGGGGAGCTGTTTTTT.

The gene calls are TRBV19 and TRBJ1-2; 7 nucleotides match TRBD1. CDR3 length equals 14 residues. Germline trimming cut 5 bases from V and 2 bases from J; bases unmatched to any gene: 5. The germline CDR1 and CDR2 sequences are LNHDA and SQIVND (reference sequence). This CDR3 reads CASSLQGKNYGYTF. CDR3 DNA sequence: TGTGCCAGTAGTTTACAGGGGAAGAACTATGGCTACACCTTC.